This T cell receptor (beta chain) was recorded in a study of blood T cell repertoires in COVID-19. In the study overall: Acute and convalescent COVID-19 specimens originated in the United States, Italy and Spain. Sources were T cells, B-cell-depleted T cells, or PBMCs; the material itself was cDNA or gDNA.

The CDR3 is 15 amino acids. Germline-derived CDR1 and CDR2 are SGHKS and YYEKEE (reference sequence). Trimming cost V 4 bases and J 5 bases; bases outside gene matches: 9. Under the authors' procedure: Estimation of nucleated cell counts relied on the amplification of reference gene primers. Using immunoSEQ multiplex PCR, the repertoire was profiled, and TCRdb retains in-frame clones only, with some absent. The DNA gave D and trimming, while V, J and clone size come from that table. This table holds 25,000 to 35,000 clones, 85% to 90% found once. The genes are TRBV5-5 and TRBJ2-5, with TRBD1 matching 9 bases. Source material: peripheral blood. The sequence was obtained from a human donor in a cohort sampled during active COVID-19. CDR3 DNA sequence: TGTGCCAGCAGCAAGCGGGACAGGGAGGGCGAGACCCAGTACTTC. Translation gives CASSKRDREGETQYF.